The rows below give T cell receptor beta chains drawn from one sample of a study of beta chain features in type 1 diabetes. The table came from immunoSEQ multiplex PCR; TCRdb's copy has only in-frame clones and leaves some out. Among 200,000 to 250,000 clones listed, 7.5% to 10% were seen once. The sequenced sample consisted of naive CD4+ T cells from blood. The receptors were sampled from a woman younger than 30 in good health. Each CDR3 is given with its conserved first and last residue. The D gene is left open where the match is weak. Size values are once, few and many counts, or a class for expanded clones, and some rows have none.

>.|TRBV5-4|TRBD2|TRBJ2-3
CASSPGTSGMFTDTQYF
TGTGCCAGCAGCCCGGGGACTAGCGGGATGTTCACAGATACGCAGTATTTT
>.|TRBV6-1|.|TRBJ2-7
CASSSRSFQGEQYF
TGTGCCAGCTCGAGCCGGTCGTTCCAGGGGGAGCAGTACTTC
>.|TRBV7-3|.|TRBJ2-1
CASSPRGGYQNNEQFF
TGTGCCAGCAGCCCCCGGGGTGGGTATCAAAACAATGAGCAGTTCTTC
>many|TRBV7-9|.|TRBJ2-1
CASSPREYNEQFF
TGTGCCAGCAGCCCAAGGGAGTACAATGAGCAGTTCTTC
>.|TRBV7-2|.|TRBJ1-4
CASSFPRGSTNEKLFF
TGTGCCAGCAGCTTCCCCAGGGGTTCAACTAATGAAAAACTGTTTTTT
>.|TRBV27|TRBD1|TRBJ2-1
CASSLDDRAPPYNEQFF
TGTGCCAGCAGTTTAGATGACAGGGCTCCTCCTTACAATGAGCAGTTCTTC
>few|TRBV5-4|.|TRBJ2-1
CASSSPGSIYNEQFF
TGTGCCAGCAGCTCCCCGGGATCAATCTACAATGAGCAGTTCTTC
>few|TRBV9|.|TRBJ1-1
CASSVRGQSTEAFF
TGTGCCAGCAGCGTACGTGGACAGTCCACTGAAGCTTTCTTT
>.|TRBV4-2|.|TRBJ2-5
CASSQVGDQKETQYF
TGTGCCAGCAGCCAAGTGGGCGATCAAAAAGAGACCCAGTACTTC
>.|TRBV2|.|TRBJ1-6
CASSEAIGGNSPLHF
TGTGCCAGCAGTGAAGCTATCGGGGGGAATTCACCCCTCCACTTT
>.|TRBV5-1|TRBD2|TRBJ2-1
CASSLQRGHNEQFF
TGCGCCAGCAGCCTCCAGCGGGGCCACAATGAGCAGTTCTTC
>few|TRBV30|TRBD1|TRBJ1-3
CAWSVRRDRASGNTIYF
TGTGCCTGGAGTGTACGTAGGGACAGGGCGTCTGGAAACACCATATATTTT
>few|TRBV30|.|TRBJ1-1
CAWSWRGRLNTEAFF
TGTGCCTGGAGTTGGCGGGGGCGCCTGAACACTGAAGCTTTCTTT
>.|TRBV4-2|.|TRBJ1-2
CASSQDPGRGYTF
TGTGCCAGCAGCCAAGATCCGGGGAGGGGCTACACCTTC
>.|TRBV27|.|TRBJ1-1
CASKNVGGFGEAFF
TGTGCCAGCAAAAATGTTGGGGGGTTTGGTGAAGCTTTCTTT
>few|TRBV4-1|TRBD1|TRBJ2-2
CASSQPRTGSGELFF
TGCGCCAGCAGCCAACCGAGGACAGGGTCCGGGGAGCTGTTTTTT
>few|TRBV29-1|TRBD1|TRBJ2-2
CSVVATGTGWTGELFF
TGCAGCGTTGTGGCAACCGGGACAGGGTGGACCGGGGAGCTGTTTTTT
>.|TRBV11-2|TRBD2|TRBJ2-7
CASSRTSGSLHEQYF
TGTGCCAGCAGCCGGACTAGCGGGAGTCTCCACGAGCAGTACTTC
>.|TRBV7-3|TRBD2|TRBJ2-5
CASRATRETSGGLETQYF
TGTGCCAGCAGGGCGACCAGAGAGACTAGCGGGGGGCTGGAGACCCAGTACTTC
>few|TRBV18|TRBD1|TRBJ2-5
CASSPRGQGQETQYF
TGTGCCAGCTCACCCCGAGGACAGGGGCAAGAGACCCAGTACTTC
>.|TRBV2|TRBD1|TRBJ2-1
CASRVDRGTYNEQFF
TGTGCCAGCAGGGTTGACAGGGGGACTTACAATGAGCAGTTCTTC
>.|TRBV7-3|.|TRBJ1-2
CASSPGEAPYGYTF
TGTGCCAGCAGCCCTGGAGAGGCCCCCTATGGCTACACCTTC
>.|TRBV5-1|TRBD2|TRBJ2-7
CASSHGLAGGYEQYF
TGCGCCAGCAGCCACGGACTAGCGGGTGGCTACGAGCAGTACTTC
>.|TRBV5-1|TRBD1|TRBJ1-1
CASSLALQGGYTEAFF
TGCGCCAGCAGCTTGGCACTACAGGGGGGGTACACTGAAGCTTTCTTT
>few|TRBV19|.|TRBJ2-7
CASSPQASSYEQYF
TGTGCCAGTAGCCCACAGGCAAGCTCCTACGAGCAGTACTTC
>.|TRBV30|.|TRBJ1-3
CAWTVFFGNTIYF
TGTGCCTGGACAGTTTTTTTTGGAAACACCATATATTTT
>.|TRBV30|TRBD1|TRBJ1-3
CAWNRGEAGNTIYF
TGTGCCTGGAACAGGGGGGAGGCTGGAAACACCATATATTTT
>.|TRBV9|TRBD1|TRBJ1-3
CASSVGQGAGNTIYF
TGTGCCAGCAGCGTTGGACAGGGGGCTGGAAACACCATATATTTT